These 14 T cell receptor beta chains came from one sample sequenced in a study of blood T cell repertoires in COVID-19. Sequencing used immunoSEQ multiplex PCR; TCRdb keeps in-frame clones, though not all of them. This table has hundreds of thousands of clones, about 91% appearing once. Sample: peripheral blood. The receptors stem from a woman aged 25-40 years with COVID-19, enrolled during active disease.

This rearrangement joins TRBV18 to TRBJ1-3; no reliable D call. V lost 0 bases to trimming and J lost 2 bases, with 8 bases between them. CDR1 KGHSH and CDR2 LQKENI come from the germline V gene. The CDR3 is 15 residues long. This chain's CDR3 is CASSPPSGAGNTIYF. DNA of the CDR3: TGTGCCAGCTCACCACCGTCCGGGGCTGGAAACACCATATATTTT. Full variable domain (outside the CDR3, taken from reference TRBV18 and TRBJ1-3): NAGVMQNPRHLVRRRGQEARLRCSPMKGHSHVYWYRQLPEEGLKFMVYLQKENIIDESGMPKERFSAEFPKEGPSILRIQQVVRGDSAAYFCASSPPSGAGNTIYFGEGSWLTVV.

This sequence joins TRBV12-2 and TRBJ2-2; TRBD1 is the table's D call and was not checked against the DNA. TRBV12-2 is given as a pseudogene. The CDR3 has 17 amino acids. The CDR3 nucleotides read TGTGCAAGTCGCCCCCGTAGGCAGGGAAGGGGTGGCGGGGAGCTGTTTTTT. Translated, it gives CASRPRRQGRGGGELFF.

The rearrangement links TRBV10-3 to TRBJ2-3; 9 bases are a match to TRBD2. The CDR3 is made up of 16 amino acids. Trimming cost V 4 bases and J 4 bases; bases outside gene matches: 9. Germline values: CDR1 ENHRY, CDR2 SYGVKD. The CDR3 reads CAISVTSGEGADTQYF. Here the CDR3 DNA reads TGTGCCATCAGTGTGACTAGCGGCGAGGGCGCAGATACGCAGTATTTT.

V and J are TRBV29-1 and TRBJ1-2; D is unclear. V was cut by 3 bases and J by 0 bases, with 11 bases left in between. Germline V gene lookup returns CDR1 SQVTM and CDR2 ANQGSEA. This CDR3 spans 14 amino acids. CDR3 amino acids: CSVEGRETNYGYTF. CDR3 DNA sequence: TGCAGCGTTGAGGGTCGGGAGACTAACTATGGCTACACCTTC.

The chain uses TRBV15 and TRBJ1-5; possibly TRBD1 for D (5 bases). V was trimmed by 1 base and J by 6 bases, leaving 19 bases between them. CDR1 and CDR2 from the germline V gene are LNHNV and YYDKDF (reference sequence). The CDR3 covers 17 residues. CDR3 nucleotides: TGTGCCACCAGCAGAGGGGAGGGGCAGGGTGTGACTCAGCCCCAGCATTTT. This encodes CATSRGEGQGVTQPQHF.

This clone was detected only once. This chain links TRBV25-1 with TRBJ2-2; 9 bases align to TRBD1. Per the germline V gene, CDR1 is MGHDK and CDR2 is SYGVNS. This CDR3 contains 17 residues. V lost 1 base, J lost 6 bases, and 9 bases stayed unmatched. The CDR3 is CASSESKGTGLPGELFF. CDR3 sequence (DNA): TGTGCCAGCAGTGAATCCAAAGGGACAGGGCTGCCCGGGGAGCTGTTTTTT.

This rearrangement joins TRBV24-1 to TRBJ2-5; D unresolved. The CDR3 is made up of 12 amino acids. Trimming cost V 1 base and J 3 bases, with 2 bases left between them. Per germline, CDR1 KGHDR and CDR2 SFDVKD. The CDR3 loop reads CATSDFEETQYF. CDR3 nucleotide sequence: TGTGCCACCAGTGATTTCGAAGAGACCCAGTACTTC.

The genes are TRBV7-9 and TRBJ1-3; the match to TRBD1 covers 9 bases. CDR1 and CDR2 (germline): SEHNR, FQNEAQ (reference sequence). V was pared by 6 bases and J by 2 bases, with 8 bases of the junction left unmatched. The CDR3 totals 16 residues. The chain's CDR3 is CASSPDRDRAGNTIYF. The CDR3, as DNA: TGTGCCAGCAGTCCCGACCGGGACAGGGCTGGAAACACCATATATTTT.

The V and J genes are TRBV6-6 and TRBJ2-1; 8 positions match TRBD2. The CDR3 sequence is 16 residues long. The J segment lost 1 base and the V segment lost 7 bases, leaving 9 bases of the junction unmatched. Germline V lookup: CDR1 MNHNY, CDR2 SVGAGI (reference sequence). The CDR3 sequence is CASTGGAPASYNEQFF. The CDR3 DNA is TGTGCCAGCACCGGGGGGGCCCCCGCGTCCTACAATGAGCAGTTCTTC.

V gene TRBV7-2 combines with J gene TRBJ1-6, with TRBD1 matching over 7 bases. The CDR3 totals 15 residues. The trim removed 5 bases at V and 3 bases at J, leaving 4 bases unmatched. Per the germline V gene, CDR1 is SGHTA and CDR2 is FQGNSA. The CDR3 DNA is TGTGCCAGCAGCGAGCAGGGGGGCTATAATTCACCCCTCCACTTT. This encodes CASSEQGGYNSPLHF.

V and J are TRBV11-2 and TRBJ1-2; D remains ambiguous. With 4 bases removed from V and 3 bases from J, the gap between germline ends came to 15 bases. The CDR3 length is 15 residues. CDR1 is SGHAT and CDR2 is FQNNGV in the germline V gene. The CDR3, as DNA: TGTGCCAGCAGCTCTTTCTTCGACATAGACTATGGCTACACCTTC. Translation gives CASSSFFDIDYGYTF. Using reference TRBV11-2 and TRBJ1-2 for the parts outside the CDR3, the full variable domain is EAGVAQSPRYKIIEKRQSVAFWCNPISGHATLYWYQQILGQGPKLLIQFQNNGVVDDSQLPKDRFSAERLKGVDSTLKIQPAKLEDSAVYLCASSSFFDIDYGYTFGSGTRLTVV.

The chain joins TRBV7-9 to TRBJ1-5, with TRBD1 identical over 7 bases. Trimming cost V 2 bases and J 7 bases; bases outside gene matches: 5. Germline V gene lookup returns CDR1 SEHNR and CDR2 FQNEAQ (reference sequence). This CDR3 is 14 amino acids long. The chain's CDR3 is CASSLSTGLQPQHF. The CDR3, as DNA: TGTGCCAGCAGCTTATCGACAGGGCTACAGCCCCAGCATTTT.

V is TRBV5-1 and J is TRBJ1-1; D not resolved. The CDR3 runs 17 residues. Trimming cost V 0 bases and J 0 bases, with 15 bases left between them. Germline V lookup: CDR1 SGHRS, CDR2 YFSETQ. The CDR3 is CASSLGGGFPVNTEAFF. The CDR3 DNA reads TGCGCCAGCAGCTTGGGTGGAGGGTTTCCGGTGAACACTGAAGCTTTCTTT. The complete variable domain, with remaining parts taken from reference TRBV5-1 and TRBJ1-1, reads KAGVTQTPRYLIKTRGQQVTLSCSPISGHRSVSWYQQTPGQGLQFLFEYFSETQRNKGNFPGRFSGRQFSNSRSEMNVSTLELGDSALYLCASSLGGGFPVNTEAFFGQGTRLTVV.

The chain uses TRBV7-9 and TRBJ2-1; tentatively, D is TRBD2 (5 bases). V shed 1 base and J shed 0 bases, with 16 bases lying between them. The CDR3 has 18 residues. The germline CDR1 and CDR2 sequences are SEHNR and FQNEAQ (reference sequence). This CDR3 is CASSLGGDWRVSYNEQFF. In DNA form, the CDR3 reads TGTGCCAGCAGCTTAGGTGGTGATTGGCGGGTCTCCTACAATGAGCAGTTCTTC.